The rows below give T cell receptor beta chains drawn from one sample of a study of neoadjuvant anti-PD-1 for oral cavity cancer. Sequenced by immunoSEQ multiplex PCR; TCRdb stores in-frame clones only, minus some. The sample includes about 14,000 clones, around 75% of them seen just once. Sequences were derived from PBMCs, sampled before nivolumab (anti-PD-1) treatment. These receptors were obtained from a person between 35 and 79 years old with oral cavity squamous cell carcinoma. Each CDR3 is given with its conserved first and last residue. A D gene is named only where the DNA matches it firmly. Not every row has a clone size; where given, it reads once, few, many or a size class.

clone size,J gene,D gene,V gene,CDR3 DNA,CDR3 protein
NA,TRBJ1-4,NA,TRBV7-9,TGTGCCAGCAGCTTTGGGGACCCCGCAACTAATGAAAAACTGTTTTTT,CASSFGDPATNEKLFF
NA,TRBJ1-3,NA,TRBV7-8,TGTGCCAGCAGCACATACAGGGAGATGAGCTCTGGAAACACCATATATTTT,CASSTYREMSSGNTIYF
NA,TRBJ1-2,NA,TRBV4-2,TGTGCCAGCAGCCAGGACGCAGCTAACTATGGCTACACCTTC,CASSQDAANYGYTF
once,TRBJ2-5,NA,TRBV5-1,TGCGCCAGCAGCTTGAACTCGTTACTTGGGACCCAGTACTTC,CASSLNSLLGTQYF
NA,TRBJ2-6,NA,TRBV6-1,TGTGCCAGCAGTTCCCTTACTGGGGCCAACGTCCTGACTTTC,CASSSLTGANVLTF
NA,TRBJ1-5,TRBD1,TRBV27,TGTGCCTCGGGACAGCCCAATCAGCCCCAGCATTTT,CASGQPNQPQHF
NA,TRBJ1-2,NA,TRBV2,TGTGCCAGCAGTCGGACATTCCTCAACTATGGCTACACCTTC,CASSRTFLNYGYTF
NA,TRBJ1-1,NA,TRBV5-5,TGTGCCAGCAGCCACCGAAGAGACACTGAAGCTTTCTTT,CASSHRRDTEAFF
few,TRBJ1-2,TRBD1,TRBV5-1,TGCGCCAGCCGACGACCGGGACAGGGAAAAGGCTACACCTTC,CASRRPGQGKGYTF
few,TRBJ1-3,NA,TRBV30,TGTGCCTGGAGTGCGGGACCTGGAAACACCATATATTTT,CAWSAGPGNTIYF
NA,TRBJ1-5,NA,TRBV19,TGTGCCTCCCGGGCCTACCTAGGGGGCAATCAGCCCCAGCATTTT,CASRAYLGGNQPQHF
NA,TRBJ2-7,NA,TRBV9,TGTGCCAGCAGCCCCCGGGCCTACGAGCAGTACTTC,CASSPRAYEQYF
NA,TRBJ2-6,NA,TRBV12-5,TGTGCTAGTGGTTTGGATGACCGTGTCCTGACTTTC,CASGLDDRVLTF
NA,TRBJ2-1,TRBD2,TRBV27,TGTGCCAGCAGTCCCCATACCTTGGGGGGGTTCAATGAGCAGTTCTTC,CASSPHTLGGFNEQFF
NA,TRBJ2-3,NA,TRBV5-1,TGCGCCAGCAGCTTGGAGGTCAGGGTAACAGATACGCAGTATTTT,CASSLEVRVTDTQYF
NA,TRBJ2-3,TRBD2,TRBV5-1,TGCGCCAGCAGCTTGGGGACTAGCGCTGATACGCAGTATTTT,CASSLGTSADTQYF
NA,TRBJ1-6,NA,TRBV14,TGTGCCAGCAGCCGAACCGCCTCGCCCCTCCACTTT,CASSRTASPLHF
NA,TRBJ1-2,NA,TRBV11-1,TGTGCCAGCAGGTGCCACCCCCAGGGCATCGGCTACACCTTC,CASRCHPQGIGYTF
few,TRBJ2-2,NA,TRBV19,TGTGCCAGTAGTATAATTGACAGCCGGACCGGGGAGCTGTTTTTT,CASSIIDSRTGELFF
NA,TRBJ1-3,NA,TRBV29-1,TGCAGCGTGGGGGACGGATACTCTGGAAACACCATATATTTT,CSVGDGYSGNTIYF
few,TRBJ1-5,NA,TRBV6-1,TGTGCCAGCAGTGTATCTGGGGTTCCTCGGGATGATCAGCCCCAGCATTTT,CASSVSGVPRDDQPQHF
NA,TRBJ2-3,NA,TRBV13,TGTGCCAGCAGCGTAGGTAATACGCAGTATTTT,CASSVGNTQYF
NA,TRBJ1-1,TRBD1,TRBV30,TGTGCCTGGAGCCCCAGGGGGCGGGCTTTCTTT,CAWSPRGRAFF
NA,TRBJ2-5,NA,TRBV29-1,TGCAGCGTTCGCATTCGAGAGACCCAGTACTTC,CSVRIRETQYF
NA,TRBJ2-7,TRBD1,TRBV27,TGTGCCAGCACTACGACAGGGGCCTCCCTTGGTGGGAAGCAGTACTTC,CASTTTGASLGGKQYF
NA,TRBJ2-7,TRBD2,TRBV11-2,TGTGCCAGCAGCTTAGTTAGCGGGGGCCGTTACGAGCAGTACTTC,CASSLVSGGRYEQYF
NA,TRBJ2-7,NA,TRBV27,TGTGCCAGCAGTTTGAGGGCGCGGTACGAGCAGTACTTC,CASSLRARYEQYF
NA,TRBJ2-1,TRBD2,TRBV5-5,TGTGCCAGCAGCTCGGGACTAGCGGCCTACAATGAGCAGTTCTTC,CASSSGLAAYNEQFF
NA,TRBJ2-7,TRBD1,TRBV5-1,TGCGCCAGCAGCTCCCGGGACAGGGATGACGAGCAGTACTTC,CASSSRDRDDEQYF
NA,TRBJ1-2,TRBD1,TRBV11-2,TGTGCCAGCAGCGAACAGGGGGCGTCGGATGGCTACACCTTC,CASSEQGASDGYTF
NA,TRBJ2-4,NA,TRBV30,TGTGCCTGGAGTGTACGAGGGGGAAACATTCAGTACTTC,CAWSVRGGNIQYF
NA,TRBJ1-1,NA,TRBV6-6,TGTGCCAGCCGGGGGGGGCCGGCGAACACTGAAGCTTTCTTT,CASRGGPANTEAFF
NA,TRBJ1-2,NA,TRBV7-6,TGTGCCAGCAGCGGTTACGGGGGTCTTGGCTACACCTTC,CASSGYGGLGYTF
NA,TRBJ2-1,TRBD2,TRBV11-2,TGTGCCAGCAGCTTAATCCCCCCAAGCGGGGAGAGGGATGAGCAGTTCTTC,CASSLIPPSGERDEQFF
NA,TRBJ2-7,NA,TRBV19,TGTGCCAGTAGTATTGCAGGTGGGTTTTTCTACGAGCAGTACTTC,CASSIAGGFFYEQYF
NA,TRBJ2-7,TRBD2,TRBV5-1,TGCGCCAGCAGACGGACTAGCGGGGACGAGCAGTACTTC,CASRRTSGDEQYF
NA,TRBJ1-4,TRBD1,TRBV5-6,TGTGCCAGCAGCCCCGGGACAGGGTTTGGAAGACTGTTTTTT,CASSPGTGFGRLFF
NA,TRBJ2-5,NA,TRBV18,TGTGCCAGCTCACCACCGAGAGCGAGGGGAGAGACCCAGTACTTC,CASSPPRARGETQYF
NA,TRBJ2-3,TRBD2,TRBV7-3,TGTGCCAGCAGCTTAAAGGGGACTAGCGGGAGGATTAGCACAGATACGCAGTATTTT,CASSLKGTSGRISTDTQYF
NA,TRBJ2-1,NA,TRBV7-8,TGTGCCAGCAGCTCATATTTGGACAGCGGGACGAGATCCTACAATGAGCAGTTCTTC,CASSSYLDSGTRSYNEQFF
NA,TRBJ2-3,NA,TRBV11-3,TGTGCCAGCAGCTTAGGGACGGACCTCGGGGATACGCAGTATTTT,CASSLGTDLGDTQYF
NA,TRBJ2-7,TRBD1,TRBV28,TGTGCCAGCAGTCCCGGACAGGGGCCCTACGAGCAGTACTTC,CASSPGQGPYEQYF
NA,TRBJ2-1,NA,TRBV5-5,TGTGCCAGCAGCTCCTCGACAGAATACAATGAGCAGTTCTTC,CASSSSTEYNEQFF
NA,TRBJ1-5,TRBD1,TRBV27,TGTGCCAGCCAAGCCGGGACAGGGGGTCGGTTTTATCAGCCCCAGCATTTT,CASQAGTGGRFYQPQHF
NA,TRBJ2-7,TRBD2,TRBV5-1,TGCGCCAGCAGCTTGTCTAGCGGGACCTACGAGCAGTACTTC,CASSLSSGTYEQYF
NA,TRBJ2-3,NA,TRBV10-1,TGCGCCAGCAGTGAGTCGGGAGTTTTAGCAGATACGCAGTATTTT,CASSESGVLADTQYF
NA,TRBJ1-5,TRBD1,TRBV28,TGTGCCAGCAATACCAGGGGGCGGGGGCCCCAGCATTTT,CASNTRGRGPQHF
once,TRBJ2-3,NA,TRBV4-1,TGCGCCAGCAGCCAAGTGTCGTGGGCAGGGACGGCAGATACGCAGTATTTT,CASSQVSWAGTADTQYF
NA,TRBJ2-2,TRBD1,TRBV6-1,TGTGCCAGCAGTAAGGGGGCCGGGTCCGGGGAGCTGTTTTTT,CASSKGAGSGELFF
NA,TRBJ2-3,NA,TRBV6-4,TGTGCCAGCAGTGTCCTGGGAGAAGATACGCAGTATTTT,CASSVLGEDTQYF
NA,TRBJ1-2,NA,TRBV6-1,TGTGCCAGCAGCGACAGTGTAAATAACTATGGCTACACCTTC,CASSDSVNNYGYTF
NA,TRBJ1-1,NA,TRBV6-1,TGTGCCAGCAGCGCTATTTGGAACACTGAAGCTTTCTTT,CASSAIWNTEAFF
once,TRBJ2-3,NA,TRBV5-1,TGCGCCAGCAGCTTGGAGTACAGCACAGATACGCAGTATTTT,CASSLEYSTDTQYF
NA,TRBJ1-1,NA,TRBV7-9,TGTGCCAGCAGCTATCCGGACCCGGTCGGGACTGATACTGAAGCTTTCTTT,CASSYPDPVGTDTEAFF
NA,TRBJ1-4,NA,TRBV4-1,TGCGCCAGCAGGGGACCGGGACGGTATAATGAAAAACTGTTTTTT,CASRGPGRYNEKLFF